One sample yielded the 22 T cell receptor beta chains listed below, sequenced in a study of T cell clones after liver transplantation. The repertoire was sequenced with immunoSEQ multiplex PCR; TCRdb's copy has only in-frame clones and lacks some. The table lists tens of thousands of clones, more than 90% of them singletons. The sample was CD4+ T cells from blood, taken before liver transplant. The receptors come from a human donor who received a liver transplant.

This chain joins TRBV6-1 and TRBJ1-5; D gene unclear. Germline V gives CDR1 MNHNS, CDR2 SASEGT. The CDR3 runs 15 residues. Trimming stripped 1 base from V and 0 bases from J, with 7 bases between. This CDR3 reads CASSEGRNSNQPQHF. DNA for the CDR3: TGTGCCAGCAGTGAAGGACGTAATAGCAATCAGCCCCAGCATTTT.

The chain recombines TRBV7-2 with TRBJ2-5; D remains ambiguous. Germline CDR1 and CDR2: SGHTA and FQGNSA. The CDR3 covers 13 residues. V lost 11 bases and J lost 5, with 18 bases in between. For the CDR3, the DNA is TGTGCCTCACGCGGTCTAGGCTATGAGACCCAGTACTTC. Protein: CASRGLGYETQYF.

Here the CDR3 reads CASNGLAGGIDTQYF. CDR3 DNA: TGTGCCAGCAATGGACTAGCGGGAGGTATAGATACGCAGTATTTT. The chain joins TRBV6-1 to TRBJ2-3, with 14 bases that match TRBD2. The CDR3 extends over 15 amino acids. V was clipped by 7 bases and J by 5 bases; unmatched bases: 5. Germline V gene sequence: CDR1 MNHNS, CDR2 SASEGT.

The V call is TRBV9, the J call TRBJ2-3; D is possibly TRBD2 (6 bases). CDR3 length: 15 residues. Germline V gives CDR1 SGDLS, CDR2 YYNGEE. The V end was cut by 4 bases, the J end by 1 base, with 13 bases between. CDR3 in DNA: TGTGCCAGCAGCCCATGGCGGGGAGGCACAGATACGCAGTATTTT. Translation: CASSPWRGGTDTQYF.

The chain carries TRBV7-2 and TRBJ2-3; 8 bases line up with TRBD2. CDR3 length: 16 amino acids. Germline CDR1 is SGHTA and CDR2 is FQGNSA. V gave up 2 bases and J gave up 3 bases; unmatched junction bases: 7. In DNA form, the CDR3 reads TGTGCCAGCAGCTTAATTGGTACTAGCGGTACAGATACGCAGTATTTT. Amino acid sequence: CASSLIGTSGTDTQYF.

The chain employs TRBV19 and TRBJ2-2; 10 nucleotides align to TRBD2. The V segment lost 3 bases and the J segment 5 bases; nucleotides outside the gene matches: 6. The CDR3 loop spans 16 amino acids. Looked up from germline, CDR1 is LNHDA and CDR2 is SQIVND (reference sequence). DNA of the CDR3: TGTGCCAGTAGTATCTTAACTAGCGGGAAGACCGGGGAGCTGTTTTTT. This encodes CASSILTSGKTGELFF.

CDR3 bases: TGCGCCAGCAGCCAACCGGGATACAACTACGAGCAGTACTTC. It encodes CASSQPGYNYEQYF. The chain links TRBV4-1 to TRBJ2-7; tentatively, D is TRBD2 (5 bases). The CDR3 extends over 14 amino acids. V lost 2 bases, J lost 3 bases, and 11 bases lay in between. Germline V gene data show CDR1 as MGHRA and CDR2 as YSYEKL.

The rearrangement joins TRBV25-1 to TRBJ1-5, with 9 bases matching TRBD1. This CDR3 is built from 14 residues. Germline values: CDR1 MGHDK, CDR2 SYGVNS. Germline trimming cut 5 bases from V and 7 bases from J; bases unmatched to any gene: 6. In nucleotides, the CDR3 is TGTGCCAGCAGTAACACAGGGGGCGGGCAGCCCCAGCATTTT. The encoded protein is CASSNTGGGQPQHF. The full variable domain, with the rest looked up from reference TRBV25-1 and TRBJ1-5, is EADIYQTPRYLVIGTGKKITLECSQTMGHDKMYWYQQDPGMELHLIHYSYGVNSTEKGDLSSESTVSRIRTEHFPLTLESARPSHTSQYLCASSNTGGGQPQHFGDGTRLSIL.

The chain uses TRBV10-2 and TRBJ2-2; D gene ambiguous. The CDR3 is 14 residues long. Trimming cost V 4 bases and J 0 bases, with 6 bases left between them. Germline CDR1 WSHSY, CDR2 SAAADI. The CDR3 DNA follows: TGCGCCAGCAGTGTGGTCACGAACACCGGGGAGCTGTTTTTT. Amino acid sequence: CASSVVTNTGELFF.

V usage is TRBV5-1 and J usage is TRBJ1-3, with 8 positions matching TRBD1. After removal of 2 bases from V and 1 base from J, the junction contained 2 bases not matched to a gene. Germline assignment: CDR1 SGHRS and CDR2 YFSETQ. This CDR3 region has 15 residues. The CDR3 loop reads CASSLRQGSGNTIYF. The CDR3 DNA is TGCGCCAGCAGCTTAAGACAGGGGTCTGGAAACACCATATATTTT.

The rearrangement joins TRBV13 to TRBJ1-3; TRBD1 is a possible D gene (5 bases). This CDR3 is built from 14 residues. CDR1 and CDR2 (germline): PRHDT, FYEKMQ (reference sequence). V lost 0 bases, J lost 4 bases, and 7 bases lay in between. CDR3 loop: CASSLGTAGNTIYF. CDR3 sequence (DNA): TGTGCCAGCAGCTTAGGGACAGCAGGAAACACCATATATTTT. The full variable domain, completed using reference TRBV13 and TRBJ1-3, is AAGVIQSPRHLIKEKRETATLKCYPIPRHDTVYWYQQGPGQDPQFLISFYEKMQSDKGSIPDRFSAQQFSDYHSELNMSSLELGDSALYFCASSLGTAGNTIYFGEGSWLTVV.

The chain employs TRBV6-6 and TRBJ2-1; D might be TRBD2 (6 bases). Germline V lookup: CDR1 MNHNY, CDR2 SVGAGI (reference sequence). The CDR3 loop spans 13 amino acids. V lost 8 bases and J lost 4, with 12 bases in between. The DNA of the CDR3 is TGTGCCAGCGCCCTGGGGGGATACAATGAGCAGTTCTTC. Its translation: CASALGGYNEQFF.

In its sample, this clone was seen once. V is TRBV29-1 and J is TRBJ2-3; tentative D call: TRBD1 (5 bases). CDR1 is SQVTM and CDR2 is ANQGSEA in the germline V gene. This CDR3 is 14 amino acids long. The V end lost 6 bases, the J end lost 4 bases, and 17 bases lay between the germline ends. CDR3 sequence: CSVRRARGADTQYF. Here the CDR3 DNA reads TGCAGCGTACGCAGGGCCCGTGGTGCAGATACGCAGTATTTT.

V is TRBV28 and J is TRBJ1-1; the match to TRBD1 covers 8 bases. The CDR3 is made up of 15 amino acids. V shed 0 bases and J 6 bases; nucleotides not matched to a gene: 6. In germline, CDR1 is MDHEN, CDR2 SYDVKM. CDR3 coding DNA: TGTGCCAGCAGTTTATGGGGCAGGGGGCAATCTGAAGCTTTCTTT. Its protein is CASSLWGRGQSEAFF.

The rearrangement joins TRBV19 to TRBJ2-7; D is undetermined. The CDR3 has 12 residues. Germline-derived CDR1 and CDR2 are LNHDA and SQIVND (reference sequence). V lost 1 base, J lost 3 bases, and 4 bases lay in between. CDR3 DNA sequence: TGTGCCAGTAGTATAGGCGGCTACGAGCAGTACTTC. Translated: CASSIGGYEQYF. The variable domain in full, with the rest retrieved from reference TRBV19 and TRBJ2-7, is DGGITQSPKYLFRKEGQNVTLSCEQNLNHDAMYWYRQDPGQGLRLIYYSQIVNDFQKGDIAEGYSVSREKKESFPLTVTSAQKNPTAFYLCASSIGGYEQYFGPGTRLTVT.

The chain has TRBV4-2 and TRBJ2-7, with 7 bases identical to TRBD2. CDR3 size: 15 residues. The V segment lost 4 bases and the J segment 2 bases; nucleotides outside the gene matches: 8. Per the germline V gene, CDR1 is LGHNA and CDR2 is YNFKEQ. The CDR3 DNA is TGTGCCAGCAGCCCAGCGGCTAGCGGACCCTACGAGCAGTACTTC. Its protein is CASSPAASGPYEQYF.

CDR3 coding DNA: TGCGCCAGCAGCTTGAGCGGGAGGGGGGTCGATACGCAGTATTTT. Translated: CASSLSGRGVDTQYF. V gene TRBV5-1 combines with J gene TRBJ2-3, with 10 bases identical to TRBD2. The ends lost 1 base at V and 6 bases at J; junction bases unmatched: 5. The CDR3 has 15 residues. The germline V gene has CDR1 SGHRS and CDR2 YFSETQ.

This rearrangement joins TRBV13 to TRBJ2-2, with 7 bases matching TRBD2. The CDR3 sequence is 15 residues long. The germline gives CDR1 PRHDT, CDR2 FYEKMQ (reference sequence). V lost 0 bases, J lost 4 bases, and 2 bases stayed unmatched. In DNA, the CDR3 is TGTGCCAGCAGCTTAGGCCCGGGGGGCACCGGGGAGCTGTTTTTT. Residues: CASSLGPGGTGELFF.

The rearrangement joins TRBV7-9 to TRBJ2-7; 10 positions agree with TRBD2. V gave up 6 bases and J gave up 4 bases; unmatched junction bases: 15. The CDR3 consists of 17 residues. Per the germline V gene, CDR1 is SEHNR and CDR2 is FQNEAQ (reference sequence). CDR3 protein: CASRPLRSSGSSYEQYF. The CDR3 coding sequence is TGTGCCAGCAGACCCTTAAGATCTAGCGGGAGCTCTTACGAGCAGTACTTC.

This clone has a single count. The CDR3 DNA follows: TGTGCCAGCAGTTACGGGACAGGGGGTTGGGAGCAGTACTTC. It encodes CASSYGTGGWEQYF. The rearrangement joins TRBV6-6 to TRBJ2-7, with 11 bases matching TRBD1. The J segment lost 7 bases and the V segment lost 2 bases, leaving 4 bases of the junction unmatched. Germline V CDR1 and CDR2: MNHNY, SVGAGI (reference sequence). This CDR3 is 14 amino acids long.

The chain employs TRBV19 and TRBJ1-4; D gene unclear. CDR1 is LNHDA, CDR2 SQIVND, per germline (reference sequence). Trimming pared 5 bases from V and 8 bases from J, leaving 12 bases between. The CDR3 is 13 residues long. The CDR3 bases are TGTGCCAGTAGTGTAGTCAAGGAAGAAAAACTGTTTTTT. Its translation: CASSVVKEEKLFF.

The gene calls are TRBV14 and TRBJ1-3, with D maybe TRBD1 (6 bases). Germline assignment: CDR1 SGHDN and CDR2 FVKESK. The CDR3 runs 14 residues. Trimming took off 3 bases at V and 4 bases at J, with 10 bases between the two ends. The CDR3 loop is CASSHRGTGNTIYF. The DNA for the CDR3 is TGTGCCAGCAGCCACAGGGGTACAGGAAACACCATATATTTT.